This TCR beta chain was observed in a study of post-analysis software for immune sequencing data. Overall study findings and caveats: Co-batched samples clustered tightly together by F measure.

The table lists this clonotype with a few counts. Antigen specificity is unknown. Each TCR beta cDNA library carried unique molecular identifiers. TCRdb re-called the PCR reads with MiXCR, one entry per CDR3 protein. The sample gives hundreds of thousands of distinct CDR3 sequences, 55% to 70% of which show up once; around 11% is in the top ten. This clonotype originated in a girl aged 2 to 9 with multiple sclerosis. The sample comprised blood.

The CDR3 coding sequence is TGTGCCAGCAGTTACGCAGGGGCCCAGCAGTTCTTC. As protein: CASSYAGAQQFF. The J gene is TRBJ2-1, the V gene TRBV6-5, with D possibly matching TRBD1 (6 bases). CDR3 length: 12 residues. CDR1 is MNHEY, CDR2 SVGAGI, per germline. V dropped 2 bases and J dropped 11 bases, with 10 bases sitting between them.